A single sample gave rise to the 17 T cell receptor beta chains below, sequenced in a study of T-cell reconstitution after alpha-beta-depleted transplantation in children. A TCRbeta library incorporating unique molecular identifiers was prepared. TCRdb re-analysed the PCR reads in MiXCR, keeping a single row per CDR3 protein. The sample consists of about 500,000 distinct CDR3 sequences, approximately 29% of them appearing once. The source material was PBMCs from the stem cell graft donor, sampled from the stem cell graft. The receptors were gathered from a human donor who donated a stem cell graft to a child with aplastic anemia.

V gene TRBV11-1 combines with J gene TRBJ1-5, with D possibly being TRBD1 (6 bases). CDR3 size: 15 residues. Trimming pared 4 bases from V and 7 bases from J, leaving 17 bases between. The germline gives CDR1 SGHAT, CDR2 FQDESV (reference sequence). In DNA form, the CDR3 reads TGTGCCAGCAGCTCCTCAGGACAGAGAGGACAGCCCCAGCATTTT. It yields the protein CASSSSGQRGQPQHF.

V usage is TRBV6-2 or TRBV6-3 and J usage is TRBJ1-1; maybe TRBD1 (5 bases). The V gene's germline CDR1 is MNHEY and CDR2 SVGEGT. Trimming took 2 bases from V and 5 from J, leaving 9 bases between them. This CDR3 is 13 amino acids long. The CDR3, as DNA: TGTGCCAGCAGTTACGTTAGGGGAACTGAAGCTTTCTTT. Protein product: CASSYVRGTEAFF.

The chain couples TRBV12-3 or TRBV12-4 to TRBJ1-5; the D gene is possibly TRBD1 (5 bases). This CDR3 is 17 amino acids long. V lost 2 bases and J lost 1, with 15 bases in between. CDR3 in amino acids: CASSLIGWGSSNQPQHF. The CDR3 DNA reads TGTGCCAGCAGTTTAATCGGGTGGGGGAGCAGCAATCAGCCCCAGCATTTT.

This clonotype has a handful of counts. The chain couples TRBV12-3 or TRBV12-4 to TRBJ2-1; 10 bases align to TRBD2. V was pared by 5 bases and J by 5 bases, with 6 bases of the junction left unmatched. This CDR3 contains 15 residues. The CDR3 coding sequence is TGTGCCAGCAGTGCCGGGACTAGCGCCGACAATGAGCAGTTCTTC. Its protein product is CASSAGTSADNEQFF.

The rearrangement uses TRBV5-1 and TRBJ2-5; no clear D. V shed 4 bases and J shed 3 bases, with 10 bases lying between them. The CDR3 contains 13 residues. In germline, CDR1 is SGHRS, CDR2 YFSETQ. The CDR3 sequence is CASSDTQKETQYF. In DNA form, the CDR3 reads TGCGCCAGCAGCGACACCCAGAAAGAGACCCAGTACTTC.

This CDR3 reads CASSRLAGGYVYHETQYF. The CDR3, as DNA: TGTGCCAGCAGCCGACTAGCGGGAGGGTACGTCTATCACGAGACCCAGTACTTC. This chain joins TRBV7-6 and TRBJ2-5; 14 nucleotides align to TRBD2. The ends lost 5 bases at V and 5 bases at J; junction bases unmatched: 13. Germline lookup yields CDR1 SGHVS and CDR2 FNYEAQ. The length of the CDR3 is 18 residues.

The chain has TRBV28 and TRBJ2-2; D call uncertain. The CDR3 is 12 residues long. Trimming cost V 7 bases and J 3 bases, with 6 bases left between them. Germline values: CDR1 MDHEN, CDR2 SYDVKM. The CDR3 loop is CASTYYTGELFF. The CDR3 DNA reads TGTGCCAGCACCTATTACACCGGGGAGCTGTTTTTT.

This chain links TRBV28 with TRBJ2-1, with 9 bases fitting TRBD1. The junction had 5 bases not matched to a gene; V was cut back by 3 bases and J by 2 bases. CDR3 length: 16 residues. Per germline, CDR1 MDHEN and CDR2 SYDVKM. As DNA, the CDR3 is TGTGCCAGCAGTTTTTCGGGACAGGGTCCCTACAATGAGCAGTTCTTC. It translates to CASSFSGQGPYNEQFF. The whole variable domain, filled in from reference TRBV28 and TRBJ2-1, reads DVKVTQSSRYLVKRTGEKVFLECVQDMDHENMFWYRQDPGLGLRLIYFSYDVKMKEKGDIPEGYSVSREKKERFSLILESASTNQTSMYLCASSFSGQGPYNEQFFGPGTRLTVL.

J is TRBJ2-2 and V is TRBV5-1, with D perhaps TRBD1 or TRBD2 (5 bases each). The CDR3 sequence is 14 residues long. Trimming took 0 bases from V and 6 from J, leaving 9 bases between them. The V gene's germline CDR1 is SGHRS and CDR2 YFSETQ. CDR3 nucleotides: TGCGCCAGCAGCTTGGCCGGGGCCGCCGGGGAGCTGTTTTTT. This codes for CASSLAGAAGELFF. Drawing the rest from reference TRBV5-1 and TRBJ2-2, the complete variable domain is KAGVTQTPRYLIKTRGQQVTLSCSPISGHRSVSWYQQTPGQGLQFLFEYFSETQRNKGNFPGRFSGRQFSNSRSEMNVSTLELGDSALYLCASSLAGAAGELFFGEGSRLTVL.

The chain is built from TRBV15 and TRBJ1-3, with unresolved D. Germline loops: CDR1 LNHNV, CDR2 YYDKDF (reference sequence). The V and J ends lost 1 base and 3 bases respectively, with 10 bases between them. This CDR3 has 15 residues. The CDR3 protein is CATSRGGFLGNTIYF. The CDR3 DNA sequence: TGTGCCACCAGCAGAGGAGGGTTTCTTGGAAACACCATATATTTT.

In this sample, this clonotype turned up many times. This rearrangement joins TRBV4-3 to TRBJ2-1; the match to TRBD2 covers 9 bases. The CDR3 covers 17 residues. Trimming at V came to 1 base and at J to 0 bases, leaving 4 bases not matched to a gene. Germline lookup yields CDR1 LGHNA and CDR2 YSLEER. CDR3 sequence: CASSQGLAESSYNEQFF. DNA of the CDR3: TGCGCCAGCAGCCAAGGACTAGCGGAAAGCTCCTACAATGAGCAGTTCTTC.

This clonotype appeared a few times. This chain joins TRBV4-2 and TRBJ2-7, with 8 bases matching TRBD2. V shed 7 bases and J 7 bases; nucleotides not matched to a gene: 12. The germline V gene has CDR1 LGHNA and CDR2 YNFKEQ. The CDR3 runs 14 residues. CDR3 sequence (DNA): TGTGCCAGCACCACCCAGCGGGAGATGGGGGAGCAGTACTTC. Residues: CASTTQREMGEQYF.

This sequence joins TRBV4-2 and TRBJ2-6; no definite D call. In germline, CDR1 is LGHNA, CDR2 YNFKEQ. V lost 0 bases, J lost 2 bases, and 11 bases lay in between. CDR3 size: 17 residues. Written as DNA, the CDR3 is TGTGCCAGCAGCCAAGAGGCGGCTAAGGCTGGGGCCAACGTCCTGACTTTC. It translates to CASSQEAAKAGANVLTF.

The chain employs TRBV6-2 or TRBV6-3 and TRBJ2-2; TRBD2 matches at 14 bases. Germline CDR1 reads MNHEY; CDR2 reads SVGEGT. The J segment lost 4 bases and the V segment lost 7 bases, leaving 8 bases of the junction unmatched. The CDR3 has 17 amino acids. The CDR3: CASTRGLAGGTTGELFF. For the CDR3, the DNA is TGTGCCAGCACCCGAGGACTAGCGGGAGGAACCACCGGGGAGCTGTTTTTT.

The V and J genes are TRBV28 and TRBJ1-1, with TRBD1 matching 9 bases. The CDR3 has 15 amino acids. V shed 5 bases and J 4 bases; nucleotides not matched to a gene: 8. Looked up from germline, CDR1 is MDHEN and CDR2 is SYDVKM. CDR3 amino acids: CASSPSTGGVTEAFF. The CDR3 region has the DNA TGTGCCAGCAGTCCCTCGACAGGGGGAGTCACTGAAGCTTTCTTT.

The chain joins TRBV27 to TRBJ1-1, with a weak D call TRBD1 (6 bases). The CDR3 extends over 17 amino acids. V was cut by 1 base and J by 5 bases, with 20 bases left in between. Germline V CDR1 and CDR2: MNHEY, SMNVEV (reference sequence). The CDR3 DNA is TGTGCCAGCAGTTTATTCCCCATAACTAGGGGGGGGACTGAAGCTTTCTTT. This translates into CASSLFPITRGGTEAFF.

The rearrangement links TRBV20-1 to TRBJ2-1; D may match TRBD1 or TRBD2 (5 bases each). Germline CDR1 is DFQATT and CDR2 is SNEGSKA (reference sequence). CDR3 length: 14 residues. V shed 1 base and J shed 4 bases, with 11 bases lying between them. Written as DNA, the CDR3 is TGCAGTGCTAGAGGTGGGACCCCTTACAATGAGCAGTTCTTC. Protein: CSARGGTPYNEQFF.